This TCR beta chain comes out of a study of T cells in Graves' hyperthyroidism and ophthalmopathy. Study context: Blood from the periphery was taken at initial diagnosis, before any treatment.

RNA transcripts were the template for amplifying TCR beta CDR3 regions. The TCR CDR3 was amplified in a first-round RT-PCR using the HTBI primer set. TCRdb re-called the multiplex PCR reads with MiXCR, one entry per CDR3 protein. This repertoire shows 550,000 to 800,000 distinct CDR3 sequences, roughly a sixth found once; its top ten account for about 14%. Stable Graves' hyperthyroidism denoted no ophthalmopathy progression over 18 months. Aged 18 to 65, the patients had hyperthyroidism that was newly diagnosed and had lasted under 2 months. Cells are PBMCs isolated from 9 to 10 ml of fresh blood. Ten or more counts support this clonotype. V dropped 8 bases and J dropped 1; count of bases not matched to a gene: 13. Germline V gene data show CDR1 as MNHEY and CDR2 as SMNVEV (reference sequence). The CDR3 totals 17 residues.

Sequencing was carried out using blood. The rearrangement uses TRBV27 and TRBJ1-1, with TRBD1 identical over 10 bases. This TCR was recovered from a man aged 50 to 60 with Graves' hyperthyroidism. The CDR3 DNA reads as TGTGCCAGCGTGGTGTTCGGGACAGGGGTAACGAACACTGAAGCTTTCTTT. Protein: CASVVFGTGVTNTEAFF.